The text below deals with one T cell receptor (beta chain). The sample comes from a study of T cell responses to AZD1222 COVID-19 vaccine. V lost 6 bases, J lost 0 bases, and 5 bases lay in between. The CDR3 has 13 residues. Germline-derived CDR1 and CDR2 are MNHEY and SMNVEV (reference sequence). Generated by immunoSEQ multiplex PCR, the TCRdb table keeps only in-frame clones and is missing some. The profile shows about 120,000 clones, about 87% of them singletons. The source of this sequence is an adult in good health. The sequencing here drew on peripheral blood, taken on day 0 of AZD1222 vaccination. The V gene is TRBV27, the J gene TRBJ2-2; D uncertain. CDR3 in amino acids: CASSGTNTGELFF. CDR3 sequence (DNA): TGTGCCAGCAGCGGAACGAACACCGGGGAGCTGTTTTTT.